This TCR beta chain is drawn from a study of graft-versus-host responses after intestinal transplantation. After removal of 3 bases from V and 6 bases from J, the junction contained 6 bases not matched to a gene. The CDR3 runs 14 residues. The germline V gene encodes CDR1 ENHRY and CDR2 SYGVKD. Some clones are missing from TCRdb's copy, which holds only in-frame ones; the method was immunoSEQ multiplex PCR. In the table there are 40,000 to 55,000 clones, 84% of which are singletons. Broader study findings: Patients with graft-donor T cell macrochimerism had high graft-versus-host to host-versus-graft clonal ratios in allografts.

This clone was detected a few times. The target antigen is unknown. The input for sequencing was unstimulated CD4+ T cells sorted from spleen or lymph node cells, taken before transplant. J is TRBJ1-2 and V is TRBV10-3, with 8 bases that match TRBD1. The clonotype originates from a human donor who was the organ donor for an intestinal transplant. The CDR3 sequence: CAISDPDRDNGYTF. The CDR3 coding sequence is TGTGCCATCAGTGACCCGGACAGGGATAATGGCTACACCTTC.